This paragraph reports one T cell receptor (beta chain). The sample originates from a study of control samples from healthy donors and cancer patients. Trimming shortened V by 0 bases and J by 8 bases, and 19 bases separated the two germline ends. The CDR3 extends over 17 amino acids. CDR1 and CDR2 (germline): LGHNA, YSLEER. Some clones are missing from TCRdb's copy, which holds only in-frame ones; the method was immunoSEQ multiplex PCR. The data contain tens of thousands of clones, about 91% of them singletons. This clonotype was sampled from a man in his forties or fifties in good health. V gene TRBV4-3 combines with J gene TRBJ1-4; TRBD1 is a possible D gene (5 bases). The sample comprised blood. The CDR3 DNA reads TGCGCCAGCAGCCAAGATCCAATGGGGGGGGGAGTCGAAAAACTGTTTTTT. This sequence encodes CASSQDPMGGGVEKLFF.